Included here is one T cell receptor beta chain sequence, with context. The sample comes from a study of OX40 agonist ivuxolimab in advanced cancers. Germline assignment: CDR1 SGHAT and CDR2 FQNNGV. V lost 5 bases to trimming and J lost 3 bases; unmatched junction nucleotides: 6. This CDR3 spans 15 amino acids. Assay used: immunoSEQ multiplex PCR; TCRdb lists only in-frame clones, some missing. Of approximately 130,000 clones detected, under 95% appear once; the ten largest clones hold about 0.93%. The rearrangement uses TRBV11-2 and TRBJ2-2, with 7 positions matching TRBD2. The receptor's source is an adult with an advanced solid tumor such as melanoma, head and neck, liver or kidney cancer. This specimen consisted of CD4+ or CD8+ T cells sorted from blood, obtained in a trial of the OX40 agonist ivuxolimab. Here the CDR3 DNA reads TGTGCCAGCAGCCCTTCTAGCGGATACACCGGGGAGCTGTTTTTT. It codes for CASSPSSGYTGELFF.